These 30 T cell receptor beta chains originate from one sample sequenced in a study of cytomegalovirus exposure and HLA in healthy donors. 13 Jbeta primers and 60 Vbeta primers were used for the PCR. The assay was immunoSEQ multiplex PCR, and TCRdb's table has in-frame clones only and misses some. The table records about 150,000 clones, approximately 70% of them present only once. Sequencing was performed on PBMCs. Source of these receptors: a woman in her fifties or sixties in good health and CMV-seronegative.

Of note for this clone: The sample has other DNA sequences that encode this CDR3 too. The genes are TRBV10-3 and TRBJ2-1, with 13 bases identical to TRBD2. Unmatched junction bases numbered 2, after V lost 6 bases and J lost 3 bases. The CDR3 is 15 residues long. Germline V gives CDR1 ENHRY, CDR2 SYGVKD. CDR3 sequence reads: CAIRGTSGDYNEQFF. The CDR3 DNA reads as TGTGCCATCAGGGGGACTAGCGGGGACTACAATGAGCAGTTCTTC.

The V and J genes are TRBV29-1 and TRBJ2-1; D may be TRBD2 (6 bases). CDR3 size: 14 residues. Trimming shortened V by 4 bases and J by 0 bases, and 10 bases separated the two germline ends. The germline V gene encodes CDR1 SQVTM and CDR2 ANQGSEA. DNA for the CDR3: TGCAGCGTTGCACCTAGCGTCTCCTACAATGAGCAGTTCTTC. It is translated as CSVAPSVSYNEQFF.

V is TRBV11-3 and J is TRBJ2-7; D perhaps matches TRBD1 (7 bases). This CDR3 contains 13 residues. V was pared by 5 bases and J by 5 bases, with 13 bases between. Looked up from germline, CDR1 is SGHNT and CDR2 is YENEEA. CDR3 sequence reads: CASSPGGSDEQYF. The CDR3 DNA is TGTGCCAGCAGCCCAGGGGGGTCCGACGAGCAGTACTTC.

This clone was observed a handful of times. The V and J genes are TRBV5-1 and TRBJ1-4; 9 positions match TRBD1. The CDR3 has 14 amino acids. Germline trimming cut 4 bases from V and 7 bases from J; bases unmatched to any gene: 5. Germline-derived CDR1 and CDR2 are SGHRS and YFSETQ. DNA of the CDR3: TGCGCCAGCAGCCTAGGGGACAGGGCTGAAAAACTGTTTTTT. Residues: CASSLGDRAEKLFF.

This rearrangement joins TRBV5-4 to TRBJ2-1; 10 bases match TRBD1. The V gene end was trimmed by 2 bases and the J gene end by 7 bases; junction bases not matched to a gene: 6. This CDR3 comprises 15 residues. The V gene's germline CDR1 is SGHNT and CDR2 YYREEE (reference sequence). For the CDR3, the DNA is TGTGCCAGCAGCTTCCGACAGGGGGCGGTTAATGAGCAGTTCTTC. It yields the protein CASSFRQGAVNEQFF.

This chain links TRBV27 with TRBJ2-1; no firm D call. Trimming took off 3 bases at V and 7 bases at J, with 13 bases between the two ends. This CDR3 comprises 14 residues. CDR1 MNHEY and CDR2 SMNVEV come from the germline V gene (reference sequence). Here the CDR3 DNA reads TGTGCCAGCAGTTTTGGATACCCCGGGAATGAGCAGTTCTTC. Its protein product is CASSFGYPGNEQFF.

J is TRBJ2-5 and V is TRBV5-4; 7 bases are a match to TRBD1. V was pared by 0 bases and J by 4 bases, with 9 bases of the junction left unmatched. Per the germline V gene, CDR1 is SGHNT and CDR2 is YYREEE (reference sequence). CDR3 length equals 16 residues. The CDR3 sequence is CASSLARGLGVETQYF. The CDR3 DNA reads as TGTGCCAGCAGCTTGGCGAGGGGGCTAGGAGTAGAGACCCAGTACTTC.

In nucleotides, the CDR3 is TGTGCCAGCAGCTCCTTTCCTAGCGGGGTGTTCTTC. Its protein product is CASSSFPSGVFF. The rearrangement links TRBV7-2 to TRBJ2-1, with 9 bases matching TRBD2. After removal of 4 bases from V and 15 bases from J, the junction contained 7 bases not matched to a gene. This CDR3 is 12 amino acids long. Germline V gene data show CDR1 as SGHTA and CDR2 as FQGNSA.

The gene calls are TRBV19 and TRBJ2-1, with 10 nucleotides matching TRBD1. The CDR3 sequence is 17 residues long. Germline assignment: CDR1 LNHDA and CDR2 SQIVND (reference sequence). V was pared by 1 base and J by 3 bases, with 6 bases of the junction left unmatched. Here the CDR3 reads CASSIVGTGARYNEQFF. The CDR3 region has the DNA TGTGCCAGTAGTATAGTCGGGACAGGGGCGCGCTACAATGAGCAGTTCTTC.

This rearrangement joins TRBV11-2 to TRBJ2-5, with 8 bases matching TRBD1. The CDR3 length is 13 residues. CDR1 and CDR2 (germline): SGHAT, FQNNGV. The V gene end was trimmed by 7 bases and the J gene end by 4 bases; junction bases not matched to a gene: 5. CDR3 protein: CASTKDRGETQYF. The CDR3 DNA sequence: TGTGCCAGCACAAAAGACAGGGGAGAGACCCAGTACTTC.

The CDR3 bases are TGTGCCACCAGCAAGAGCGGGGACTACTCGGACGAGCAGTACTTC. Protein: CATSKSGDYSDEQYF. The chain employs TRBV15 and TRBJ2-7; 7 bases are a match to TRBD2. The trim removed 4 bases at V and 5 bases at J, leaving 11 bases unmatched. CDR1 is LNHNV, CDR2 YYDKDF, per germline (reference sequence). This CDR3 region has 15 residues.

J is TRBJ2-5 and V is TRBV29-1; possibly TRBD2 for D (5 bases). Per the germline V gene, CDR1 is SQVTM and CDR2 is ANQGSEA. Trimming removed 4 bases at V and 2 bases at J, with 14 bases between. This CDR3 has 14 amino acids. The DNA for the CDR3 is TGCAGCGTTGTTACCCGAGGGAAACAAGAGACCCAGTACTTC. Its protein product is CSVVTRGKQETQYF.

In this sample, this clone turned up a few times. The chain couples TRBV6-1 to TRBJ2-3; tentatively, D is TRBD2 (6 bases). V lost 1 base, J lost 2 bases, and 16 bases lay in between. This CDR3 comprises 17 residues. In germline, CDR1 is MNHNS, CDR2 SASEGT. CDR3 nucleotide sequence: TGTGCCAGCAGTGAAGTGTCGGCGGGGACCGCCACAGATACGCAGTATTTT. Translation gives CASSEVSAGTATDTQYF.

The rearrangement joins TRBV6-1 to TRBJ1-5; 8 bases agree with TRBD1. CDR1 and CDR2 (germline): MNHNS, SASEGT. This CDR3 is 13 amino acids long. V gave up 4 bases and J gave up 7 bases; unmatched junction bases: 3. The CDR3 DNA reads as TGTGCCAGCAGTGTTACAGGGGGACAGCCCCAGCATTTT. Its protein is CASSVTGGQPQHF.

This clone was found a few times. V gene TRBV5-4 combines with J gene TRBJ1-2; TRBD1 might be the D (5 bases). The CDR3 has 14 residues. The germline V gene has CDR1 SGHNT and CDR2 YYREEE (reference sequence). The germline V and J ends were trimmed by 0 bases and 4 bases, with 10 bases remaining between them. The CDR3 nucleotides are TGTGCCAGCAGCTTGGATCCGACAGCCTATGGCTACACCTTC. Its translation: CASSLDPTAYGYTF.

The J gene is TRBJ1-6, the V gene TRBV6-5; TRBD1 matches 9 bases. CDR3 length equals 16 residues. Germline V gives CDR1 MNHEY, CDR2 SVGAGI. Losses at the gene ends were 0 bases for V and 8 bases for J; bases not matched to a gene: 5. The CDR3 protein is CASSYSIGDRDSPLHF. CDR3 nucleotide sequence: TGTGCCAGCAGTTACTCGATCGGGGACAGGGATTCACCCCTCCACTTT.

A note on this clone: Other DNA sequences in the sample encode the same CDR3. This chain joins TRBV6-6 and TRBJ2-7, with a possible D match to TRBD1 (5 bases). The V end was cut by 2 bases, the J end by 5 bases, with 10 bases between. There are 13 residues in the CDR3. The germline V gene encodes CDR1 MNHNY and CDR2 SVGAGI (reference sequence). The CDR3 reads CASSYPGRDEQYF. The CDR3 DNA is TGTGCCAGCAGTTACCCGGGCAGGGACGAGCAGTACTTC.

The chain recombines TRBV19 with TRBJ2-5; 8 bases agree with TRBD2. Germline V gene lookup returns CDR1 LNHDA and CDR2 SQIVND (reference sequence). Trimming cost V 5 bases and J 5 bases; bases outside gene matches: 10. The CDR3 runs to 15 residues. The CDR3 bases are TGTGCCAGTAGTGCAATTTCGGGGGGGGTGGAGACCCAGTACTTC. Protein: CASSAISGGVETQYF.

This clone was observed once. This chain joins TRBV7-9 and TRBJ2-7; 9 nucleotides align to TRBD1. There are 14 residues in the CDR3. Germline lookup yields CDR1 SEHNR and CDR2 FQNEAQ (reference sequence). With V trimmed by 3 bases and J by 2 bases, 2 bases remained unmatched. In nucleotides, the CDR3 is TGTGCCAGCAGCTTTGGACAGGGGACCTACGAGCAGTACTTC. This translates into CASSFGQGTYEQYF.

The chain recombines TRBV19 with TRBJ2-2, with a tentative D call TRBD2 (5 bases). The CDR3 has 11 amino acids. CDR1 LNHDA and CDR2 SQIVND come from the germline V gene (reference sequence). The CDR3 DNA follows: TGTCGGGGAGAGAACACCGGGGAGCTGTTTTTT. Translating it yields CRGENTGELFF.

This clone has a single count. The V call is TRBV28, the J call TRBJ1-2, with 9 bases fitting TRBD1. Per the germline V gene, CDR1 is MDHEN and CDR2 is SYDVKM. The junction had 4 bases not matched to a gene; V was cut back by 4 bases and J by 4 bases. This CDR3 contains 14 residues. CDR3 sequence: CASSSEQGAYGYTF. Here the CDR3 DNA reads TGTGCCAGCAGTTCCGAACAGGGGGCCTATGGCTACACCTTC.

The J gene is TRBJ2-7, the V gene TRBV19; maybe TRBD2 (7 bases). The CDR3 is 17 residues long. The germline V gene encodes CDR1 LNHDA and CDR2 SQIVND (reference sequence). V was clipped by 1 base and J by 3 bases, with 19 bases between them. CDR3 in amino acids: CASSIVAGGRRFYEQYF. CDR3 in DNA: TGTGCCAGTAGTATAGTGGCCGGGGGGCGCAGGTTCTACGAGCAGTACTTC.

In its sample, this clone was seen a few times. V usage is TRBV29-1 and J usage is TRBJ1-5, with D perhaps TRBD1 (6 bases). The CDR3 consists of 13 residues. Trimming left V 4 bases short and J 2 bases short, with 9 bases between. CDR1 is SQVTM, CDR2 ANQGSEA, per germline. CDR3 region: CSVGGQGNQPQHF. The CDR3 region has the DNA TGCAGCGTTGGGGGACAAGGCAATCAGCCCCAGCATTTT.

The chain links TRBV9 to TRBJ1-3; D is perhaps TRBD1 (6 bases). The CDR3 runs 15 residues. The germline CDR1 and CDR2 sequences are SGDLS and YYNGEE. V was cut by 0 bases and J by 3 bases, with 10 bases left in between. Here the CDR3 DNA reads TGTGCCAGCAGCGTAGGGTCAGGGGATGGAAACACCATATATTTT. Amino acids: CASSVGSGDGNTIYF.

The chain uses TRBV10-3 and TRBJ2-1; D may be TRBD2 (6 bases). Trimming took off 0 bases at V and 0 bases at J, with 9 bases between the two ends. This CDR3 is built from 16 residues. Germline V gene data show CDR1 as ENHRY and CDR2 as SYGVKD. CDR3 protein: CAISESWGGSYNEQFF. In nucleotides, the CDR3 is TGTGCCATCAGTGAGTCGTGGGGAGGCTCCTACAATGAGCAGTTCTTC.

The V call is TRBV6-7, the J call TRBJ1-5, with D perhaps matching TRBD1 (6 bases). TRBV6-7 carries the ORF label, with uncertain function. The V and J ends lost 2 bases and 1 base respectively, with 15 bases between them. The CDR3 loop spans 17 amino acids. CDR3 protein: CASSYPQGIGSNQPQHF. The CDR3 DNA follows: TGTGCCAGCAGTTACCCTCAGGGGATAGGGAGCAATCAGCCCCAGCATTTT.

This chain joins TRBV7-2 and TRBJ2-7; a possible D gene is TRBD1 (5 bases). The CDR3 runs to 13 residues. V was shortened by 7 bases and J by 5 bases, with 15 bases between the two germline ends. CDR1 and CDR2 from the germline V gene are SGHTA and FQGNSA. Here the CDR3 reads CASTHTGAHEQYF. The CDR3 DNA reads TGTGCCAGCACCCATACAGGAGCTCACGAGCAGTACTTC.

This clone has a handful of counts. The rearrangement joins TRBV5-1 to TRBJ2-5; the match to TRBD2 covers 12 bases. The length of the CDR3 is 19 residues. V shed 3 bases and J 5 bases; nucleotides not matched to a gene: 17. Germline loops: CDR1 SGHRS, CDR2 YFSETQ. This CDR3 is CASSYRGASGRADGETQYF. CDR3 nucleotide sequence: TGCGCCAGCAGCTACCGGGGGGCTAGCGGGAGGGCGGACGGTGAGACCCAGTACTTC.

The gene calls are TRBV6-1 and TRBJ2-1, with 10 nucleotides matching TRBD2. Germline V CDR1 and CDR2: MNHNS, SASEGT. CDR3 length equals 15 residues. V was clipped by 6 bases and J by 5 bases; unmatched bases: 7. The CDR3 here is CASRPRTSGDNEQFF. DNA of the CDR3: TGTGCCAGCAGGCCGCGGACTAGCGGAGACAATGAGCAGTTCTTC.

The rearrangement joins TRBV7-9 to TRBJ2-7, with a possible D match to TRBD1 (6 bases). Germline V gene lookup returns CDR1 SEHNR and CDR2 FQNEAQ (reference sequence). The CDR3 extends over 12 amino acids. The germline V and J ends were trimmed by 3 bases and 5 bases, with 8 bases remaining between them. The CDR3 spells CASSFYRDEQYF. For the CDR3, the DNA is TGTGCCAGCAGCTTTTACAGGGACGAGCAGTACTTC.